Listed here are 24 T cell receptor beta chains from one sample, sequenced in a study of OX40 agonist ivuxolimab in advanced cancers. Assay: immunoSEQ multiplex PCR; the TCRdb copy retains only in-frame clones and omits some. The table has tens of thousands of clones, 80% to 95% seen once. The material was CD4+ or CD8+ T cells sorted from blood, obtained in a trial of the OX40 agonist ivuxolimab. These receptors originate from an adult with an advanced solid tumor such as melanoma, head and neck, liver or kidney cancer.

The chain employs TRBV9 and TRBJ2-3; 14 nucleotides agree with TRBD2. With 3 bases clipped from V and 5 bases from J, the junction kept 11 bases outside the gene matches. CDR3 size: 18 residues. CDR1 SGDLS and CDR2 YYNGEE come from the germline V gene. The CDR3 here is CASSEPLGLAGDVDTQYF. Written as DNA, the CDR3 is TGTGCCAGCAGCGAGCCCCTGGGACTAGCGGGAGACGTAGATACGCAGTATTTT.

The rearrangement joins TRBV5-1 to TRBJ2-5, with TRBD1 identical over 7 bases. The assigned J gene may be wrong: the sequence end matches TRBJ2-7 better. The CDR3 totals 16 residues. Germline lookup yields CDR1 SGHRS and CDR2 YFSETQ. The CDR3 region is CASSPDRRGRLYEQYF. The DNA for the CDR3 is TGCGCCAGCAGCCCCGACCGAAGGGGGCGGCTATACGAGCAGTACTTC.

This clone was counted a single time. The CDR3 nucleotides are TGTGCCTGGAGTGTAATTGGGGCCAACGTCCTGACTTTC. Protein sequence: CAWSVIGANVLTF. The rearrangement uses TRBV30 and TRBJ2-6; D not resolved. The CDR3 spans 13 residues. V gave up 0 bases and J gave up 3 bases, with 3 bases separating them. Germline CDR1 is GTSNPN and CDR2 is SVGIG (reference sequence).

A note on this clone: This specimen includes other DNA sequences encoding the same CDR3. The chain has TRBV18 and TRBJ2-1; D tentatively fits TRBD1 or TRBD2 (5 bases each). The V end lost 0 bases, the J end lost 2 bases, and 11 bases lay between the germline ends. The CDR3 is 16 residues long. Germline CDR1 KGHSH, CDR2 LQKENI. CDR3 loop: CASSPPSGTTYNEQFF. The CDR3 coding sequence is TGTGCCAGCTCACCACCGTCCGGGACCACCTACAATGAGCAGTTCTTC.

V is TRBV5-4 and J is TRBJ2-7; possibly TRBD1 or TRBD2 for D (7 bases each). This CDR3 comprises 14 residues. Germline CDR1 SGHNT, CDR2 YYREEE (reference sequence). Deletions cut 4 bases from V and 4 bases from J, with 15 bases between. The CDR3 here is CASSKSGGEYEQYF. CDR3 bases: TGTGCCAGCAGCAAGTCAGGGGGGGAGTACGAGCAGTACTTC.

The chain is built from TRBV19 and TRBJ2-2; 9 bases are shared with TRBD2. Germline CDR1 is LNHDA and CDR2 is SQIVND (reference sequence). There are 12 residues in the CDR3. With 7 bases clipped from V and 7 bases from J, the junction kept 1 base outside the gene matches. Written as DNA, the CDR3 is TGTGCCAGTACTAGCGGGATCGGGGAGCTGTTTTTT. Translating it yields CASTSGIGELFF.

V gene TRBV19 combines with J gene TRBJ2-2; D unclear. The CDR3 runs to 15 residues. The germline gives CDR1 LNHDA, CDR2 SQIVND (reference sequence). The V end lost 2 bases, the J end lost 0 bases, and 7 bases lay between the germline ends. The CDR3 DNA follows: TGTGCCAGTAGTATACCGCTCGCGAACACCGGGGAGCTGTTTTTT. It is translated as CASSIPLANTGELFF.

This clone appeared a few times. The rearrangement joins TRBV6-5 to TRBJ1-5; D might be TRBD1 (6 bases). The CDR3 length is 13 residues. With 6 bases removed from V and 6 bases from J, the gap between germline ends came to 12 bases. Germline V CDR1 and CDR2: MNHEY, SVGAGI. CDR3 nucleotide sequence: TGTGCCAGCAGCCAAGGGGGAAGTCAGCCCCAGCATTTT. Translation gives CASSQGGSQPQHF.

The rearrangement links TRBV4-3 to TRBJ2-3; 12 bases map to TRBD2. The CDR3 totals 20 residues. Losses at the gene ends were 0 bases for V and 0 bases for J; bases not matched to a gene: 10. CDR1 and CDR2 from the germline V gene are LGHNA and YSLEER. The CDR3 reads CASSQDRLAGGETSTDTQYF. In DNA, the CDR3 is TGCGCCAGCAGCCAAGATCGTCTAGCGGGAGGGGAAACTAGCACAGATACGCAGTATTTT.

The chain employs TRBV9 and TRBJ1-1, with 9 bases lining up with TRBD1. CDR3 length: 15 residues. V dropped 3 bases and J dropped 9; count of bases not matched to a gene: 12. Per germline, CDR1 SGDLS and CDR2 YYNGEE. For the CDR3, the DNA is TGTGCCAGCAGCGCGTATCGGACAGGGGAGGACCAAGCTTTCTTT. It encodes CASSAYRTGEDQAFF. Looking up the rest from reference TRBV9 and TRBJ1-1 gives the full variable domain: DSGVTQTPKHLITATGQRVTLRCSPRSGDLSVYWYQQSLDQGLQFLIQYYNGEERAKGNILERFSAQQFPDLHSELNLSSLELGDSALYFCASSAYRTGEDQAFFGQGTRLTVV.

The V gene is TRBV5-4, the J gene TRBJ2-7; D remains unclear. The CDR3 runs to 16 residues. Germline CDR1 reads SGHNT; CDR2 reads YYREEE (reference sequence). V lost 0 bases and J lost 0, with 13 bases in between. The CDR3 DNA follows: TGTGCCAGCAGCTTGGATGCAGGTATAGCCTCCTACGAGCAGTACTTC. Protein sequence: CASSLDAGIASYEQYF.

The chain couples TRBV5-1 to TRBJ1-2; weak D call: TRBD1 (6 bases). Germline V gives CDR1 SGHRS, CDR2 YFSETQ. This CDR3 comprises 15 residues. Trimming took off 0 bases at V and 2 bases at J, with 11 bases between the two ends. The CDR3 sequence is CASSLVPGVNYGYTF. DNA of the CDR3: TGCGCCAGCAGCTTGGTCCCAGGGGTGAACTATGGCTACACCTTC. The full variable domain, in which reference TRBV5-1 and TRBJ1-2 provide the parts outside the CDR3, is KAGVTQTPRYLIKTRGQQVTLSCSPISGHRSVSWYQQTPGQGLQFLFEYFSETQRNKGNFPGRFSGRQFSNSRSEMNVSTLELGDSALYLCASSLVPGVNYGYTFGSGTRLTVV.

CDR3 region: CASSGGVGQGSYEQYF. CDR3 DNA: TGTGCCAGCAGTGGTGGGGTGGGACAGGGTTCCTACGAGCAGTACTTC. This sequence joins TRBV27 and TRBJ2-7, with 9 nucleotides matching TRBD1. The CDR3 runs 16 residues. The trim removed 5 bases at V and 1 base at J, leaving 9 bases unmatched. The germline gives CDR1 MNHEY, CDR2 SMNVEV (reference sequence).

The table lists this clone with a count of one. The gene calls are TRBV10-3 and TRBJ2-7; D perhaps matches TRBD1 (6 bases). Germline V gene sequence: CDR1 ENHRY, CDR2 SYGVKD. V shed 3 bases and J shed 7 bases, with 19 bases lying between them. The CDR3 covers 15 residues. CDR3 protein: CAISDSQTGLNEQYF. The CDR3 DNA reads TGTGCCATCAGTGATTCCCAGACAGGACTGAATGAGCAGTACTTC.

This rearrangement joins TRBV14 to TRBJ1-3; 7 bases fit TRBD1. The CDR3 runs 15 residues. The germline V gene has CDR1 SGHDN and CDR2 FVKESK. Unmatched junction bases numbered 4, after V lost 5 bases and J lost 0 bases. As DNA, the CDR3 is TGTGCCAGCAGCTGGGACAGAGCCTCTGGAAACACCATATATTTT. Its translation: CASSWDRASGNTIYF.

The rearrangement links TRBV11-2 to TRBJ2-3, with 9 positions matching TRBD2. Germline trimming cut 2 bases from V and 3 bases from J; bases unmatched to any gene: 9. The CDR3 has 17 amino acids. Germline loops: CDR1 SGHAT, CDR2 FQNNGV. The CDR3 sequence is CASSLFLAGGKTDTQYF. The DNA of the CDR3 is TGTGCCAGCAGCTTATTTCTCGCGGGAGGGAAGACAGATACGCAGTATTTT.

The rearrangement links TRBV15 to TRBJ2-2; D gene ambiguous. The CDR3 extends over 15 amino acids. CDR1 is LNHNV, CDR2 YYDKDF, per germline (reference sequence). The V end lost 0 bases, the J end lost 1 base, and 6 bases lay between the germline ends. As DNA, the CDR3 is TGTGCCACCAGCAGAGATCTGTTGAACACCGGGGAGCTGTTTTTT. It is translated as CATSRDLLNTGELFF. The whole variable domain, remainder taken from reference TRBV15 and TRBJ2-2, is DAMVIQNPRYQVTQFGKPVTLSCSQTLNHNVMYWYQQKSSQAPKLLFHYYDKDFNNEADTPDNFQSRRPNTSFCFLDIRSPGLGDTAMYLCATSRDLLNTGELFFGEGSRLTVL.

This clone was picked up one time. Other nucleotide sequences from this sample produce the same CDR3. V usage is TRBV18 and J usage is TRBJ2-7; TRBD1 is a possible D gene (6 bases). Trimming shortened V by 6 bases and J by 4 bases, and 16 bases separated the two germline ends. The germline CDR1 and CDR2 sequences are KGHSH and LQKENI. The CDR3 loop spans 14 amino acids. CDR3 residues: CASSPTGPPYEQYF. In DNA form, the CDR3 reads TGTGCCAGCTCGCCAACAGGGCCCCCTTACGAGCAGTACTTC.

This rearrangement joins TRBV28 to TRBJ1-1; D unclear. Germline CDR1 MDHEN, CDR2 SYDVKM. Trimming stripped 7 bases from V and 1 base from J, with 7 bases between. The CDR3 has 12 residues. The CDR3 region has the DNA TGTGCCAGCAACGGGCCGAACACTGAAGCTTTCTTT. Amino acids: CASNGPNTEAFF.

V usage is TRBV7-2 and J usage is TRBJ2-1; the match to TRBD2 covers 9 bases. V shed 1 base, J shed 5 bases, and the junction held 3 bases outside the gene matches. The germline CDR1 and CDR2 sequences are SGHTA and FQGNSA. There are 15 residues in the CDR3. The CDR3 nucleotides are TGTGCCAGCAGCTTAGGTGCTAGCGGGAACAATGAGCAGTTCTTC. This sequence encodes CASSLGASGNNEQFF. The full variable domain, with the rest looked up from reference TRBV7-2 and TRBJ2-1, is GAGVSQSPSNKVTEKGKDVELRCDPISGHTALYWYRQSLGQGLEFLIYFQGNSAPDKSGLPSDRFSAERTGGSVSTLTIQRTQQEDSAVYLCASSLGASGNNEQFFGPGTRLTVL.

This rearrangement joins TRBV11-3 to TRBJ1-3; D is undetermined. Trimming removed 1 base at V and 4 bases at J, with 8 bases between. CDR1 and CDR2 (germline): SGHNT, YENEEA. The CDR3 totals 14 residues. The CDR3 coding sequence is TGTGCCAGCAGCTTAGCGCTGGCAGGAAACACCATATATTTT. Protein sequence: CASSLALAGNTIYF.

This sequence joins TRBV6-5 and TRBJ2-1; 7 bases are a match to TRBD1. CDR1 and CDR2 from the germline V gene are MNHEY and SVGAGI. V shed 9 bases, J shed 7 bases, and the junction held 9 bases outside the gene matches. The CDR3 covers 13 residues. CDR3 region: CASRGVRGNEQFF. In DNA form, the CDR3 reads TGTGCCAGTCGTGGTGTCAGGGGGAATGAGCAGTTCTTC.

The chain couples TRBV25-1 to TRBJ2-2; possibly TRBD1 for D (6 bases). The CDR3 is 15 residues long. CDR1 MGHDK and CDR2 SYGVNS come from the germline V gene. V lost 4 bases, J lost 3 bases, and 12 bases lay in between. The CDR3 nucleotides are TGTGCCAGCAGTGGAGATACAGGGTACACCGGGGAGCTGTTTTTT. This sequence encodes CASSGDTGYTGELFF.

This chain uses TRBV4-2 with TRBJ2-3; 9 nucleotides line up with TRBD2. CDR1 and CDR2 from the germline V gene are LGHNA and YNFKEQ. V trimming: 4 bases; J trimming: 2 bases; junction bases outside the gene matches: 16. The CDR3 covers 19 residues. The DNA of the CDR3 is TGTGCCAGCAGCCGAGAGGGGAGCCGGGGACTAGCAAACACAGATACGCAGTATTTT. Amino acids: CASSREGSRGLANTDTQYF.